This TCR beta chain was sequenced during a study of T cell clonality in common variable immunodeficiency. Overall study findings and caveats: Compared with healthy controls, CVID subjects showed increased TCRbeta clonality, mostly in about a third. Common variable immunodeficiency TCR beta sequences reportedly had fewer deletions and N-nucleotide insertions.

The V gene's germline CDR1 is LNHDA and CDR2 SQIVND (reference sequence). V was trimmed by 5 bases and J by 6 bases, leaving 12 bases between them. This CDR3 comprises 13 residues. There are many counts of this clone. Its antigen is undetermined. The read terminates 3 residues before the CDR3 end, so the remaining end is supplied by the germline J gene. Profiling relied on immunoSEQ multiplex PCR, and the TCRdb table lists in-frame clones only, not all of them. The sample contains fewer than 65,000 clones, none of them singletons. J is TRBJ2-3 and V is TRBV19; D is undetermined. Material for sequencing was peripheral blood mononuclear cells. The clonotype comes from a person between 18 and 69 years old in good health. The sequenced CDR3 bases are TGTGCCAGTAGTGTCGACATCTCCGATACG. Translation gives CASSVDISDT. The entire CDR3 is CASSVDISDTQYF.